This T cell receptor (beta chain) is drawn from a study of prognosis after radiotherapy for stage I lung cancer. Study-level information: All of the enrolled patients had stage I non-small cell lung cancer, and they joined between early 2018 and 2019. Radiotherapy was SBRT in 3 to 5 fractions with a biologically effective dose of at least 100 Gy.

Per germline, CDR1 MNHEY and CDR2 SVGAGI. The ends were cut back, 2 bases at V and 2 bases at J, with 3 bases in the middle. The CDR3 extends over 12 amino acids. Genomic DNA served as the source from which two-round multiplex PCR generated TCR beta CDR3 amplicons. First-round PCR employed TRBV- and TRBJ-specific primers for each gene. TCRdb re-called the multiplex PCR reads with MiXCR, one entry per CDR3 protein. The sample includes fewer than 35,000 distinct CDR3 sequences, 40% to 60% of them seen just once. Broader study findings: Unique TCR clone counts went down once patients had stereotactic body radiation therapy, median roughly 10,000 versus 7,000.

Researchers took 5 to 7.5 milliliters of peripheral blood at each of two time points. This clonotype was seen at least ten times. No antigen is known for it. This rearrangement joins TRBV6-5 to TRBJ2-5; D is uncertain. The sequenced sample was PBMCs, obtained before or after stereotactic body radiation therapy (not recorded which). The TCR originated in a donor over 45 with non-small cell lung cancer. Written as DNA, the CDR3 is TGTGCCAGCAGTTACGCACAAGAGACCCAGTACTTC. It encodes CASSYAQETQYF.